The following is a TCR beta chain sequence with its context. The data originate from a study of blood T cell repertoires in COVID-19. V lost 2 bases, J lost 6 bases, and 5 bases stayed unmatched. The V gene's germline CDR1 is SGHVS and CDR2 FQNEAQ. There are 14 residues in the CDR3. The assay was immunoSEQ multiplex PCR, and TCRdb's table has in-frame clones only and misses some. Of 100,000 to 150,000 clones in the sample, about 80% are singletons; the top ten hold 2.4%. This chain uses TRBV7-8 with TRBJ2-5, with 8 positions matching TRBD2. Material: PBMCs or T cells enriched from blood (not recorded which). This sequence originates from a middle-aged man with acute COVID-19. The CDR3 DNA sequence: TGTGCCAGCAGCTTAAGTGTAGCGGGACAGACCCAGTACTTC. Its translation: CASSLSVAGQTQYF. Complete variable domain (other parts from reference TRBV7-8 and TRBJ2-5): GAGVSQSPRYKVAKRGQDVALRCDPISGHVSLFWYQQALGQGPEFLTYFQNEAQLDKSGLPSDRFFAERPEGSVSTLKIQRTQQEDSAVYLCASSLSVAGQTQYFGPGTRLLVL.